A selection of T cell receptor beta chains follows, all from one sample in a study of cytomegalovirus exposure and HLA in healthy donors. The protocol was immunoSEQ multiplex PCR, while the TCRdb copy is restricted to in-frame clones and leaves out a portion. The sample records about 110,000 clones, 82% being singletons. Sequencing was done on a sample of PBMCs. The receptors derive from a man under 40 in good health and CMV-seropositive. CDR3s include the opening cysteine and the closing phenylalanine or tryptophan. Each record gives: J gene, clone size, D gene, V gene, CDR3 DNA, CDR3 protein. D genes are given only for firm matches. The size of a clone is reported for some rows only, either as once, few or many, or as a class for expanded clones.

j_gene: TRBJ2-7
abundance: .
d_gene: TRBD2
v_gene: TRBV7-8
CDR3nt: TGTGCCAGCAGTCCTCTTGCTAGCGGGGGTTACGAGCAGTACTTC
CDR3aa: CASSPLASGGYEQYF

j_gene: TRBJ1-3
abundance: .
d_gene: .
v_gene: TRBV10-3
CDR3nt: TGTGCCTCCATGTCGGGGTCCGGAAACACCATATATTTT
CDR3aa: CASMSGSGNTIYF

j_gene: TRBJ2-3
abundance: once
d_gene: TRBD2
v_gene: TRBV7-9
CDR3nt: TGTGCCAGCAGAACAACTAGCGGTAGGGGCACAGATACGCAGTATTTT
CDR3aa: CASRTTSGRGTDTQYF

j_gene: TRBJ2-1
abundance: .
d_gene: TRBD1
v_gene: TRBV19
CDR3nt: TGTGCCAGTAGTATGTGGGGGACAGGCCTAGGCGAGCAGTTCTTC
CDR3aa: CASSMWGTGLGEQFF

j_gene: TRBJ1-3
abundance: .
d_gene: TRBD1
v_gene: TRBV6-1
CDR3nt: TGTGCCAGCAGTGACTTGGGACAGGGGCCCGGAAACACCATATATTTT
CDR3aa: CASSDLGQGPGNTIYF

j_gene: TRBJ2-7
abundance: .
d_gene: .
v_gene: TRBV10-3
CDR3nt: TGTGCCATCAGTGAGCCCACAAGGACCGGGGGTTACGAGCAGTACTTC
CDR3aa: CAISEPTRTGGYEQYF

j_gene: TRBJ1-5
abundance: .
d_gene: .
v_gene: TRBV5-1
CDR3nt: TGCGCCAGCAGCTTGGGAGGAGTAAGCAATCAGCCCCAGCATTTT
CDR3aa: CASSLGGVSNQPQHF

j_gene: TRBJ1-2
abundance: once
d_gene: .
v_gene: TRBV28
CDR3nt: TGTGCCAGCAAAGAGGGGGGGGGCTATGGCTACACCTTC
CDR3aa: CASKEGGGYGYTF

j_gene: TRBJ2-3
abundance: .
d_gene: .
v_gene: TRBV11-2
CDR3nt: TGTGCCAGCAGCCTGAGTATAGGGGGGGCCCGCGCGCAGTATTTT
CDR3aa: CASSLSIGGARAQYF

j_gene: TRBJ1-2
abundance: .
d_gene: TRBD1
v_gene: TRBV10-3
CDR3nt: TGTGCCATCAGCGGCCCCGCGGACAGGGAAGGTGGCTACACCTTC
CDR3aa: CAISGPADREGGYTF

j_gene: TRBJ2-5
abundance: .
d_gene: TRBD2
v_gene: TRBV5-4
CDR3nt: TGTGCCAGCAGCTTAGAACTAGCGGCACGAGAGACCCAGTACTTC
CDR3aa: CASSLELAARETQYF

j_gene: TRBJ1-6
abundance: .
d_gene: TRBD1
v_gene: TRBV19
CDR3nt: TGTGCCAGTCGGACAGGAGGATCACCCCTCCACTTT
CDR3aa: CASRTGGSPLHF

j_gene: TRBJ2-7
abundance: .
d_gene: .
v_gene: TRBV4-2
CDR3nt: TGTGCCAGCAGCCCGTCGGGGGACTCCTACTACGAGCAGTACTTC
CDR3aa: CASSPSGDSYYEQYF

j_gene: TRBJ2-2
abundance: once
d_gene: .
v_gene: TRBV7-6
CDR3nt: TGTGCCAGCAGCCAAGCAATCGGGGAGCTGTTTTTT
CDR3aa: CASSQAIGELFF

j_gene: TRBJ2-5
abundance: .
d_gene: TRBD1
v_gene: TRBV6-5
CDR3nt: TGTGCCAGCAGTTACAACAGGGGGCGGGAGACCCAGTACTTC
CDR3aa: CASSYNRGRETQYF

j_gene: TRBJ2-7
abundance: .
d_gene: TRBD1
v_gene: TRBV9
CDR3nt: TGTGCCAGCAGCCCTAGGGACAGGATCTACGAGCAGTACTTC
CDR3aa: CASSPRDRIYEQYF

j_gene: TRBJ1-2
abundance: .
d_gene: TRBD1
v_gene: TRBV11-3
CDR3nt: TGTGCCAGCAGCCCCCGGGACAGGGGGTATTTAAACTATGGCTACACCTTC
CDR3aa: CASSPRDRGYLNYGYTF

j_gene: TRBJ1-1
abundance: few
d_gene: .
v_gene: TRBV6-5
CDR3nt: TGTGCCAGCAGGGAGGGACGCGGGATGAACACTGAAGCTTTCTTT
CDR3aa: CASREGRGMNTEAFF

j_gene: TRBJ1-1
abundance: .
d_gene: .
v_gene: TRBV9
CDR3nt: TGTGCCAGCAGCGTAGGTGGGGGGGTCGAAGCTTTCTTT
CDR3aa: CASSVGGGVEAFF

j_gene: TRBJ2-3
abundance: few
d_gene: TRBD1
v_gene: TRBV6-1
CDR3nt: TGTGCCAGCAGTGAACAGGGGGTGTTACGAAATACGCAGTATTTT
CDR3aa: CASSEQGVLRNTQYF

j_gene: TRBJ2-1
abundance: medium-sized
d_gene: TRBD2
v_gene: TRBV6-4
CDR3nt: TGTGCCAGCTCTATTAGAGCGGGGGATAACAATGAGCAGTTCTTC
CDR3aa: CASSIRAGDNNEQFF

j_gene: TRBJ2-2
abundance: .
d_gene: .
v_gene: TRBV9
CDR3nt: TGTGCCAGCAGCGTGACTGGCGGGGAGCTGTTTTTT
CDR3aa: CASSVTGGELFF

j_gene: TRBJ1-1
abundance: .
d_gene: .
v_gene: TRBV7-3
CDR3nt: TGTGCCAGCAAATTGTTGCTAGACACTGAAGCTTTCTTT
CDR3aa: CASKLLLDTEAFF

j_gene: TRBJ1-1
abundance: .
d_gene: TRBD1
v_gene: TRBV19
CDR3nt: TGTGCCAGTAGTATAGGGGACAGGGTGACTGAAGCTTTCTTT
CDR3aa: CASSIGDRVTEAFF

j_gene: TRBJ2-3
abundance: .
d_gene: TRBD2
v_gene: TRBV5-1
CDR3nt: TGCGCCAGCAGCTTGGCCGAATTGGCGGGAGGATACACAGATACGCAGTATTTT
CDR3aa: CASSLAELAGGYTDTQYF

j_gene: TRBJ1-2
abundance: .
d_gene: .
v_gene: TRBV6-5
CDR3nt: TGTGCCAGCAGTTCCTCGGTAGTCCCCTATGGCTACACCTTC
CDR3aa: CASSSSVVPYGYTF

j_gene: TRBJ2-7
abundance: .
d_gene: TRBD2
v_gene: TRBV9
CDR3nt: TGTGCCAGCAGCGTAGATCCCGGCGGGGGGTACGAGCAGTACTTC
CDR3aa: CASSVDPGGGYEQYF

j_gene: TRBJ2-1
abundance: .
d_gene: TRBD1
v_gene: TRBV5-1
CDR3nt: TGCGCCAGCAGCTTAGGGACAGGGGTAAAGGATGAGCAGTTCTTC
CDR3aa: CASSLGTGVKDEQFF

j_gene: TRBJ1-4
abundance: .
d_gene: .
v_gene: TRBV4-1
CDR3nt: TGCGCCAGCAGCCAACTTGAAGGGGCGGAGGAAAAACTGTTTTTT
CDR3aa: CASSQLEGAEEKLFF

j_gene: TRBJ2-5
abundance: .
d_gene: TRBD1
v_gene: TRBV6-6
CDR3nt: TGTGCCAGCAGTCCGGACAGGGTAGGGGAGACCCAGTACTTC
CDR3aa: CASSPDRVGETQYF

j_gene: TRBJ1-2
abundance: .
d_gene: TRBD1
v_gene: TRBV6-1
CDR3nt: TGTGCCAGCAGTCTAAAACAGGGGGCGGACTATGGCTACACCTTC
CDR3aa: CASSLKQGADYGYTF

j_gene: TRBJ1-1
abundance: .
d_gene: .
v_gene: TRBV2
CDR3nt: TGTGCCGGGGTGGCAGGGGAGAACACTGAAGCTTTCTTT
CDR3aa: CAGVAGENTEAFF

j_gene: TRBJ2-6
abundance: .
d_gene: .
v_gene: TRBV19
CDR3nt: TGTGCCAGTATGCCGACAGGTCCCTCTGGGGCCAACGTCCTGACTTTC
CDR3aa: CASMPTGPSGANVLTF

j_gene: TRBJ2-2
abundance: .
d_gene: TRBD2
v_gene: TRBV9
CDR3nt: TGTGCCAGCAGCACTAGCGGGGTCCCGAACACCGGGGAGCTGTTTTTT
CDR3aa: CASSTSGVPNTGELFF

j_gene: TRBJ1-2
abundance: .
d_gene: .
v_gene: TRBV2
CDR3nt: TGTGCCAGCAGTAGAACTCCGGGAGGAGGTCACTATGGCTACACCTTC
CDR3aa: CASSRTPGGGHYGYTF

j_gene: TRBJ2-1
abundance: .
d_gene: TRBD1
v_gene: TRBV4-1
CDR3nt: TGCGCCAGCAGCCAGGAGGACAGGGCCAATGAGCAGTTCTTC
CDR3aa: CASSQEDRANEQFF

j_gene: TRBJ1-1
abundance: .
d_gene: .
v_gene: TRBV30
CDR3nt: TGTGCCTGTCGTCAGGACTATAACTCTGAAGCTTTCTTT
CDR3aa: CACRQDYNSEAFF

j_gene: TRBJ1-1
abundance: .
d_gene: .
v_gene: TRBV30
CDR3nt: TGTGCCTGGACGACGCAAGAGGACACTGAAGCTTTCTTT
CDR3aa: CAWTTQEDTEAFF

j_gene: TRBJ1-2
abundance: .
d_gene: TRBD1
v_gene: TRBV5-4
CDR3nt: TGTGCCAGCAGCTTGAAGGGGGCTTACGGTGGCTACACCTTC
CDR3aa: CASSLKGAYGGYTF

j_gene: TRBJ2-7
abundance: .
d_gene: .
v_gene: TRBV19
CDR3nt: TGTGCCAGTAGCACATCGGGTTTCGAGCAGTACTTC
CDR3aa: CASSTSGFEQYF

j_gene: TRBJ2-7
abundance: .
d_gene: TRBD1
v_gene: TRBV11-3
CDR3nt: TGTGCCAGCGAGAGAAGCCGGGACAGGGGCTACGAGCAGTACTTC
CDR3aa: CASERSRDRGYEQYF

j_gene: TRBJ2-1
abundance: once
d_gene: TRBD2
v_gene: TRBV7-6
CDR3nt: TGTGCCAGCAGCTTCCCAGCGGGGGGTGGGAGCTCCTACAATGAGCAGTTCTTC
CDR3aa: CASSFPAGGGSSYNEQFF

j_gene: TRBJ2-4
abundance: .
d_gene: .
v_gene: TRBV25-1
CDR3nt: TGTGCCAGCAGTGAACCAGGAGGAAACAGTCAGTACTTC
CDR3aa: CASSEPGGNSQYF

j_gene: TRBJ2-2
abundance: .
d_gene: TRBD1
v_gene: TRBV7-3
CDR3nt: TGTGCCAGCAGCTCGTACAGGGGGGTAGACACCGGGGAGCTGTTTTTT
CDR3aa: CASSSYRGVDTGELFF

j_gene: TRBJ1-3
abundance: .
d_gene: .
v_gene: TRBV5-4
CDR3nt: TGTGCCAGCAGCTTTAGTTCCTCTGGAAACACCATATATTTT
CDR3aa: CASSFSSSGNTIYF

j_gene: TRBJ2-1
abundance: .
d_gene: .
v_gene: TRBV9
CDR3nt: TGTGCCAGCAGGACCCAGGGTAGCTCCTACAATGAGCAGTTCTTC
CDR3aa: CASRTQGSSYNEQFF

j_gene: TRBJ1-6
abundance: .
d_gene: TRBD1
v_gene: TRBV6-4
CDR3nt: TGTGCCAGCGGGACAGGCGCTAATTCACCCCTCCACTTT
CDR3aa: CASGTGANSPLHF

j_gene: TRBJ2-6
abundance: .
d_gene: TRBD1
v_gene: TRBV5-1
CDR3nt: TGCGCCAGCAGCGTCCGAACAGGGGTTTCCTCTGGGGCCAACGTCCTGACTTTC
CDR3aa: CASSVRTGVSSGANVLTF

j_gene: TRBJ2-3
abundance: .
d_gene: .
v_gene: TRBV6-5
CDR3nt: TGTGCCAGCAGTTCTCTAGGGGCCCGAGATACGCAGTATTTT
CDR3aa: CASSSLGARDTQYF

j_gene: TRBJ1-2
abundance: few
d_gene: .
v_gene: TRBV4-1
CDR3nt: TGCGCCAGCAGCCAAGGGGAGGGGGTGGTCTATGGCTACACCTTC
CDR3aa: CASSQGEGVVYGYTF

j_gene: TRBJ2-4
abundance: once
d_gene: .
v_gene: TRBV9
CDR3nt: TGTGCCAGCAGCGTAGAGGGGGGGCTGGCCAAAAACATTCAGTACTTC
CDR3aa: CASSVEGGLAKNIQYF